This T cell receptor beta chain was obtained from a study of Ad26.COV2.S vaccination and SARS-CoV-2 variants. Study results and caveats: Considerable breadth of spike-specific CD8+ and CD4+ T cell responses has reportedly been documented following vaccination.

There are 13 residues in the CDR3. Germline V gene sequence: CDR1 SGDLS, CDR2 YYNGEE. V shed 2 bases and J shed 3 bases, with 7 bases lying between them. Clones were sequenced by immunoSEQ multiplex PCR, and TCRdb holds only the in-frame ones, with some missing. Found here are hundreds of thousands of clones, roughly nine tenths of them singletons; the top ten hold over 1.3%. Treatment defined: 15 to 20 received Ad26.COV2.S at low or high dose, single or two shots; roughly five received placebo; per-sample allocation not given. Samples analyzed were those drawn on day 63 after the first vaccine or placebo injection. Note on this clone: Its antigen remains unidentified.

The TCR sequence derives from a person between 18 and 59 years old who received the Ad26.COV2.S COVID-19 vaccine or a placebo. The chain couples TRBV9 to TRBJ2-3; D unclear. Sequencing was performed on peripheral blood, taken in a trial of Ad26.COV2.S vaccine versus placebo. The CDR3 sequence is CASSVSVTDTQYF. The CDR3 coding sequence is TGTGCCAGCAGCGTGTCCGTAACAGATACGCAGTATTTT.